The next 3 T cell receptor beta chains were all read from a single sample in a study of graft-versus-host responses after intestinal transplantation (dated by TCRdb to the early 2020s). Per the publication, the time point label means: cells obtained before transplantation from donor or recipient. The library was produced with the immunoSEQ multiplex PCR assay. In TCRdb, the immuneACCESS table is reduced to in-frame sequences with V and J assigned. These tables do not hold every clone; where another copy was compared, an unresolved V gene accounts for under half, and the others remain unexplained. The sample table contains fewer than 150,000 clones; only one count was recorded for around 94% of them. Of the sample, roughly 0.17% falls within the top ten clones. Their target antigens are unknown. The input for sequencing was unstimulated CD4+ T cells sorted from spleen or lymph node cells, taken before intestinal transplant. These receptors originate from a human donor who received an intestinal transplant.

This clone was detected only once. This chain links TRBV5-1 with TRBJ2-3, with D perhaps being TRBD1 or TRBD2 (5 bases each). CDR1 is SGHRS, CDR2 YFSETQ, per germline. The CDR3 is 17 amino acids. The ends were cut back, 1 base at V and 2 bases at J, with 17 bases in the middle. The CDR3 loop is CASSLRGLGVLTDTQYF. The CDR3 DNA reads as TGCGCCAGCAGCTTGAGGGGCCTGGGGGTTCTCACAGATACGCAGTATTTT.

This sequence joins TRBV5-4 and TRBJ1-2, with TRBD1 matching 9 bases. The junction had 9 bases not matched to a gene; V was cut back by 2 bases and J by 4 bases. The length of the CDR3 is 16 residues. Per the germline V gene, CDR1 is SGHNT and CDR2 is YYREEE (reference sequence). The CDR3: CASSFDPLTGGYGYTF. As DNA, the CDR3 is TGTGCCAGCAGCTTTGACCCCCTGACAGGGGGCTATGGCTACACCTTC.

This clone was observed a single time. V usage is TRBV18 and J usage is TRBJ2-7; 9 bases match TRBD1. The ends lost 6 bases at V and 2 bases at J; junction bases unmatched: 5. The CDR3 contains 14 residues. Germline lookup yields CDR1 KGHSH and CDR2 LQKENI. Written as DNA, the CDR3 is TGTGCCAGCTCCCTTGGGACAGGGACCTACGAGCAGTACTTC. It codes for CASSLGTGTYEQYF.